One and the same sample provided the 25 T cell receptor beta chains below, sequenced in a study of molecular identifiers for immune sequencing clone quantification. Via MiXCR, TCRdb re-called the PCR reads, giving one row per CDR3 protein. The sample has hundreds of thousands of distinct CDR3 sequences, just under 20% seen once. The material sequenced was naive CD8+ T cells from blood, with Jurkat cell RNA spiked in. This sample's subset: FACS-sorted CD8+CD4-CCR7+CD45RA+ naive T cells. Receptors were obtained from a human donor in good health. Some libraries in this study had Jurkat cell RNA spiked in.

In its sample, this clonotype was seen many times. The chain uses TRBV10-3 and TRBJ1-5; D gene uncertain. CDR1 is ENHRY and CDR2 is SYGVKD in the germline V gene. Trimming cost V 2 bases and J 3 bases, with 11 bases left between them. CDR3 length: 15 amino acids. In DNA form, the CDR3 reads TGTGCCATCAGTGAGCAGTGGGGAGACAATCAGCCCCAGCATTTT. Protein: CAISEQWGDNQPQHF.

This clonotype has more than one count but fewer than ten. This sequence may be a read error, since a much larger clone differs from it by one base. CDR3 DNA sequence: TGTGCCAGCGGTTCCGCCGGGACCGATTACGAGCAGTACTTC. Protein product: CASGSAGTDYEQYF. The chain carries TRBV12-3 or TRBV12-4 and TRBJ2-7; the D gene could be TRBD1 or TRBD2 (5 bases each). The V end lost 8 bases, the J end lost 4 bases, and 18 bases lay between the germline ends. This CDR3 has 14 amino acids.

This clonotype was seen a handful of times. This sequence joins TRBV11-3 and TRBJ2-3; the D gene could be TRBD1 or TRBD2 (5 bases each). Germline lookup yields CDR1 SGHNT and CDR2 YENEEA. The CDR3 covers 13 residues. Trimming stripped 6 bases from V and 5 bases from J, with 12 bases between. This CDR3 reads CASRKRGEDTQYF. As DNA, the CDR3 is TGTGCCAGCAGAAAAAGAGGGGAAGATACGCAGTATTTT.

For this clonotype: At one end, the junction sequence differs from germline, possibly due to a read error. The chain carries TRBV19 and TRBJ1-5, with a tentative D call TRBD1 (5 bases). The CDR3 is 14 residues long. Germline-derived CDR1 and CDR2 are LNHDA and SQIVND (reference sequence). CDR3 residues: CASSMGQKNRPQHF. Here the CDR3 DNA reads TGTGCCAGTAGTATGGGGCAGAAAAATCGGCCCCAGCATTTT.

In its sample, this clonotype was seen many times. The rearrangement links TRBV19 to TRBJ2-5; D uncertain. Germline CDR1 is LNHDA and CDR2 is SQIVND (reference sequence). The CDR3 length is 13 residues. With 4 bases removed from V and 0 bases from J, the gap between germline ends came to 6 bases. The CDR3 reads CASSTQDQETQYF. Written as DNA, the CDR3 is TGTGCCAGTAGTACTCAGGACCAAGAGACCCAGTACTTC.

The V and J genes are TRBV9 and TRBJ2-5, with 7 bases that match TRBD2. After removal of 2 bases from V and 4 bases from J, the junction contained 5 bases not matched to a gene. The germline V gene has CDR1 SGDLS and CDR2 YYNGEE. CDR3 length: 14 amino acids. CDR3 protein: CASSVGGRGETQYF. The CDR3 DNA is TGTGCCAGCAGCGTCGGCGGGAGAGGAGAGACCCAGTACTTC.

This clonotype showed up many times. The V call is TRBV7-9, the J call TRBJ1-6; D is unclear. V lost 8 bases and J 0 bases, leaving 14 bases between the germline ends. From germline, CDR1 is SEHNR and CDR2 FQNEAQ (reference sequence). The CDR3 has 16 amino acids. CDR3 sequence (DNA): TGTGCCAGCGGAGCCACGAGAGGCTCCTATAATTCACCCCTCCACTTT. Its protein is CASGATRGSYNSPLHF.

This clonotype showed up many times. V and J are TRBV4-3 and TRBJ2-7, with a possible D match to TRBD1 (5 bases). CDR3 size: 15 residues. Trimming took 0 bases from V and 4 from J, leaving 13 bases between them. Germline V gene sequence: CDR1 LGHNA, CDR2 YSLEER. DNA of the CDR3: TGCGCCAGCAGCCAAGATAGGGGAATCTGGTACGAGCAGTACTTC. Its protein product is CASSQDRGIWYEQYF.

About this clonotype itself: Sequence at one end of the junction differs from germline and may be a read error. J is TRBJ2-7 and V is TRBV4-3; D possibly matches TRBD1 or TRBD2 (5 bases each). Germline loops: CDR1 LGHNA, CDR2 YSLEER. There are 13 residues in the CDR3. CDR3 amino acids: CAGSQGRLYEQYF. CDR3 DNA sequence: TGCGCCGGCAGCCAGGGACGATTATACGAGCAGTACTTC.

This clonotype has only a few counts. The chain links TRBV7-2 to TRBJ2-4; 13 bases match TRBD2. Germline values: CDR1 SGHTA, CDR2 FQGNSA. This CDR3 has 15 residues. V was clipped by 3 bases and J by 7 bases; unmatched bases: 3. CDR3 protein: CASSLGLAGINIQYF. CDR3 sequence (DNA): TGTGCCAGCAGCTTGGGACTAGCGGGGATTAACATTCAGTACTTC.

This clonotype was observed at least ten times. The J gene is TRBJ2-3, the V gene TRBV20-1, with TRBD2 matching 10 bases. Germline V gene data show CDR1 as DFQATT and CDR2 as SNEGSKA (reference sequence). Trimming removed 0 bases from V and 1 base from J; junction bases left unmatched: 7. The CDR3 covers 17 residues. As DNA, the CDR3 is TGCAGTGCTAGAGATTGGGGCCTAGCGGGAGGCACAGATACGCAGTATTTT. Encoded protein: CSARDWGLAGGTDTQYF.

J is TRBJ2-1 and V is TRBV13; D tentatively fits TRBD1 or TRBD2 (5 bases each). V was trimmed by 3 bases and J by 4 bases, leaving 13 bases between them. CDR1 is PRHDT and CDR2 is FYEKMQ in the germline V gene (reference sequence). The CDR3 totals 15 residues. The CDR3: CASSFQGVGYNEQFF. The DNA of the CDR3 is TGTGCCAGCAGCTTCCAGGGAGTCGGTTACAATGAGCAGTTCTTC. The variable domain in full, with the rest retrieved from reference TRBV13 and TRBJ2-1, is AAGVIQSPRHLIKEKRETATLKCYPIPRHDTVYWYQQGPGQDPQFLISFYEKMQSDKGSIPDRFSAQQFSDYHSELNMSSLELGDSALYFCASSFQGVGYNEQFFGPGTRLTVL.

This clonotype has ten or more counts. V gene TRBV29-1 combines with J gene TRBJ2-7; D possibly corresponds to TRBD2 (5 bases). V was shortened by 6 bases and J by 0 bases, with 12 bases between the two germline ends. CDR1 and CDR2 from the germline V gene are SQVTM and ANQGSEA. The CDR3 runs 13 residues. The DNA of the CDR3 is TGCAGCGTGTGGACTGAATACTCCTACGAGCAGTACTTC. This codes for CSVWTEYSYEQYF.

This clonotype was counted many times. The chain links TRBV25-1 to TRBJ2-3; TRBD1 agrees at 12 bases. V gave up 5 bases and J gave up 6 bases; unmatched junction bases: 12. The germline V gene has CDR1 MGHDK and CDR2 SYGVNS. The CDR3 is made up of 17 amino acids. The DNA for the CDR3 is TGTGCCAGCAGTCCCTGGGACAGGGGGCTCTTAGTGGATACGCAGTATTTT. This sequence encodes CASSPWDRGLLVDTQYF.

The chain combines TRBV19 with TRBJ2-2, with 9 bases identical to TRBD2. Trimming cost V 11 bases and J 8 bases; bases outside gene matches: 15. Germline CDR1 reads LNHDA; CDR2 reads SQIVND (reference sequence). This CDR3 has 15 amino acids. The chain's CDR3 is CAGSTGGRAAGELFF. The CDR3 nucleotides read TGTGCCGGTTCGACGGGCGGGAGGGCGGCTGGGGAGCTGTTTTTT.

Remarks on this clonotype: Just one base apart from a much larger clone, this may be a read error. V gene TRBV11-2 combines with J gene TRBJ1-1, with D unresolved. Germline values: CDR1 SGHAT, CDR2 FQNNGV. This CDR3 contains 14 residues. The CDR3, as DNA: TGTGTCAGCAGCTTCGTGGAGTCGAACACTGAAGCTTTCTTT. Translating gives CVSSFVESNTEAFF. Full variable domain (missing parts from reference TRBV11-2 and TRBJ1-1): EAGVAQSPRYKIIEKRQSVAFWCNPISGHATLYWYQQILGQGPKLLIQFQNNGVVDDSQLPKDRFSAERLKGVDSTLKIQPAKLEDSAVYLCVSSFVESNTEAFFGQGTRLTVV.

This clonotype was recorded many times. The chain employs TRBV29-1 and TRBJ2-2; 8 bases match TRBD1. The CDR3 extends over 16 amino acids. Germline CDR1 reads SQVTM; CDR2 reads ANQGSEA. Unmatched junction bases numbered 11, after V lost 5 bases and J lost 3 bases. CDR3 bases: TGCAGCGTTCAGGGGGCACGGTTTAAAGACACCGGGGAGCTGTTTTTT. It encodes CSVQGARFKDTGELFF.

A word on this clonotype: It may be a read error: a sequence one base away is much more abundant. This chain connects TRBV19 to TRBJ2-3, with D hard to call. Germline V CDR1 and CDR2: LNHDA, SQIVND (reference sequence). The CDR3 consists of 17 residues. Between the trimmed V and J ends, which lost 5 bases and 0 bases, there was a span of 18 bases. This CDR3 is CASSQNLGPTSTDTQYF. The CDR3 coding sequence is TGTGCCAGTAGTCAAAACCTCGGGCCAACTAGCACAGATACGCAGTATTTT.

As regards this clonotype: This may be a read error: a much more frequent sequence differs by one nucleotide. The V call is TRBV4-3, the J call TRBJ2-3; maybe TRBD2 (6 bases). Germline-derived CDR1 and CDR2 are LGHNA and YSLEER. The CDR3 totals 17 residues. DNA for the CDR3: TGCGCCAGCGGCCAAACGACCGCGGGGTTCGCCACAGATACGCAGTATTTT. Its translation: CASGQTTAGFATDTQYF.

This clonotype was recorded many times. The chain employs TRBV6-6 and TRBJ2-7, with D perhaps assigned TRBD1 or TRBD2 (5 bases each). V lost 2 bases, J lost 3 bases, and 8 bases lay in between. Germline V gene data show CDR1 as MNHNY and CDR2 as SVGAGI (reference sequence). This CDR3 has 13 amino acids. The CDR3 DNA reads as TGTGCCAGCAGTTACGAGGGGAACTACGAGCAGTACTTC. Its protein is CASSYEGNYEQYF.

This clonotype came up many times. The chain carries TRBV19 and TRBJ2-3; 11 positions agree with TRBD2. This CDR3 spans 19 amino acids. Losses at the gene ends were 6 bases for V and 0 bases for J; bases not matched to a gene: 14. The germline gives CDR1 LNHDA, CDR2 SQIVND (reference sequence). The CDR3 sequence: CASSLLAGEPITSTDTQYF. In nucleotides, the CDR3 is TGTGCCAGTAGCCTACTAGCGGGAGAGCCTATTACTAGCACAGATACGCAGTATTTT.

At least ten counts were recorded for this clonotype. CDR3 nucleotides: TGTGCTATTTGCGGGGAGCTGTTTTTT. Its protein is CAICGELFF. The chain couples TRBV27 to TRBJ2-2; D remains unclear. CDR1 MNHEY and CDR2 SMNVEV come from the germline V gene (reference sequence). The CDR3 spans 9 residues.

Of note for this clonotype: This may come from a read error, since a much larger clone is one base off. The V and J genes are TRBV7-2 and TRBJ2-4; 10 positions match TRBD2. The V gene's germline CDR1 is SGHTA and CDR2 FQGNSA. The CDR3 contains 13 residues. CDR3 sequence: CASSSPGVAGGKF. The CDR3 nucleotides read TGTGCCAGCAGCTCCCCGGGGGTAGCGGGGGGTAAATTC.

The chain carries TRBV20-1 and TRBJ1-2; D is unclear. V lost 4 bases and J lost 3, with 18 bases in between. CDR1 is DFQATT, CDR2 SNEGSKA, per germline (reference sequence). The CDR3 extends over 15 amino acids. The CDR3 here is CSAKNRASPDYGYTF. The CDR3 DNA follows: TGCAGTGCTAAAAATCGGGCTTCTCCTGACTATGGCTACACCTTC.

Comments on this clonotype: This may be a read error: a much more frequent sequence differs by one nucleotide. The rearrangement joins TRBV7-9 to TRBJ2-2; the D gene could be TRBD1 or TRBD2 (5 bases each). Germline CDR1 and CDR2: SEHNR and FQNEAQ (reference sequence). The CDR3 length is 17 residues. The CDR3 coding sequence is TGTGCCGGCAGCTTAGCGAATCCGGGACCTAACACCGGGGAGCTGTTTTTT. This codes for CAGSLANPGPNTGELFF.